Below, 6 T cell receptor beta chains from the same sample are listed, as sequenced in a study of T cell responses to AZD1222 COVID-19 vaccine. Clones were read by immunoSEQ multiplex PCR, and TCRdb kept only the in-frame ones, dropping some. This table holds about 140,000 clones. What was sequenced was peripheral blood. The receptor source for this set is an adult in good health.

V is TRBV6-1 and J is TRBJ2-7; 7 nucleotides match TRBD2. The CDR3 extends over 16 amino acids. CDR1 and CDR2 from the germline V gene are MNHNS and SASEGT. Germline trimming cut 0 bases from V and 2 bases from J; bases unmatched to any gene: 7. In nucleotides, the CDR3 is TGTGCCAGCAGTGAAGCGGGGGGGTCGCTTGCCTACGAGCAGTACTTC. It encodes CASSEAGGSLAYEQYF.

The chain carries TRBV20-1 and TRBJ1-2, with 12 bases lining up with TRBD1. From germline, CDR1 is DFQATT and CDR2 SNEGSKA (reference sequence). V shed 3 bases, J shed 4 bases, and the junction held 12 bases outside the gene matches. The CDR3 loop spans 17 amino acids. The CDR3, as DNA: TGCAGTGCTAGTTGGCGGGGACAGGGGGCGCGGGGCTATGGCTACACCTTC. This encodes CSASWRGQGARGYGYTF.

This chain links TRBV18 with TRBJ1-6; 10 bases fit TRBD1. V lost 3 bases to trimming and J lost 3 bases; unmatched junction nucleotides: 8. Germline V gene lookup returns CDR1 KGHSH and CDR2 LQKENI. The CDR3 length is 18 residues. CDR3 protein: CASSPLPGTGDYNSPLHF. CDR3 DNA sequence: TGTGCCAGCTCACCGCTCCCCGGGACAGGGGACTATAATTCACCCCTCCACTTT.

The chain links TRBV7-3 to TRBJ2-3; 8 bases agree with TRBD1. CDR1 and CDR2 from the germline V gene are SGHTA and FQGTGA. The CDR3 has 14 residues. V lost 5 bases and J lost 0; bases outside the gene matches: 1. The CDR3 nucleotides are TGTGCCAGCAGCCGGACAGGGAGCACAGATACGCAGTATTTT. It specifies CASSRTGSTDTQYF.

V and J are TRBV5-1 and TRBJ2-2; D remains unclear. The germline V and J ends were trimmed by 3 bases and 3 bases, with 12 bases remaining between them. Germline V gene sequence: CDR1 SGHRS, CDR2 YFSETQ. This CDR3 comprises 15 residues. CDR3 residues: CASSWVIRDTGELFF. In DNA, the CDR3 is TGCGCCAGCAGCTGGGTAATCCGGGACACCGGGGAGCTGTTTTTT.

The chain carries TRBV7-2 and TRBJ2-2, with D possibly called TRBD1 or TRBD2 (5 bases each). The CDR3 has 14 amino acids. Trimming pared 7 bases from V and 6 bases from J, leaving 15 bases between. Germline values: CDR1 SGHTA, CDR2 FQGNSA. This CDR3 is CASKIPGRAGELFF. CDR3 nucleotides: TGTGCCAGCAAAATCCCAGGGCGGGCCGGGGAGCTGTTTTTT.